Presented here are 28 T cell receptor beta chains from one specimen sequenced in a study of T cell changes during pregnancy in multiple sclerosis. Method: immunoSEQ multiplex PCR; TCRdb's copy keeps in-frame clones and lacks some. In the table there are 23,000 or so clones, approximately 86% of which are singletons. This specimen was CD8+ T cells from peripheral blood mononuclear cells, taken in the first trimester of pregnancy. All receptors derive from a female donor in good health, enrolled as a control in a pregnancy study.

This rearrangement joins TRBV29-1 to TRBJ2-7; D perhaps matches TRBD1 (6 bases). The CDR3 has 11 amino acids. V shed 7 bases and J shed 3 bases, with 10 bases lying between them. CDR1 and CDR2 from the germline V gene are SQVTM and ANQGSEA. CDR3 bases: TGCAGCGGTGTACAGGGCTACGAGCAGTACTTC. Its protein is CSGVQGYEQYF.

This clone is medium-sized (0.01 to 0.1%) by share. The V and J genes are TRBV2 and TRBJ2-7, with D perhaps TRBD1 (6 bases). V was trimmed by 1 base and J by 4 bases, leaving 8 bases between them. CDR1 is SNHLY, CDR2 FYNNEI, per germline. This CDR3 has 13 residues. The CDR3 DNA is TGTGCCAGCAGTGAAGGGACAGCGTACGAGCAGTACTTC. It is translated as CASSEGTAYEQYF.

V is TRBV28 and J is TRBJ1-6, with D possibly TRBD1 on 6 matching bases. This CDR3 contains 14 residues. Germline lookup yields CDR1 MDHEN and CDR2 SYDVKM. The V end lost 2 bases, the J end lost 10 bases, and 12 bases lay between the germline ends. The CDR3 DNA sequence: TGTGCCAGCAGTTTAAGGACAGATGGATCACCCCTCCACTTT. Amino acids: CASSLRTDGSPLHF.

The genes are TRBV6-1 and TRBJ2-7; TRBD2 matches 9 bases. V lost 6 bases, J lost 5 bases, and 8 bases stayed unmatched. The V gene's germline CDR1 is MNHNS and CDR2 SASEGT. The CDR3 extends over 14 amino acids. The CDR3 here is CASREVAGEDEQYF. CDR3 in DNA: TGTGCCAGCAGGGAGGTAGCGGGAGAGGACGAGCAGTACTTC.

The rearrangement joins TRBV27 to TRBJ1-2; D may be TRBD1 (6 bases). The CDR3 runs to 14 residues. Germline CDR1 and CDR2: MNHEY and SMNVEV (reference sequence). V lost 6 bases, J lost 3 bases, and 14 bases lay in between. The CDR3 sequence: CASSSHRDDYGYTF. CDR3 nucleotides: TGTGCCAGCAGCTCCCACAGGGACGACTATGGCTACACCTTC.

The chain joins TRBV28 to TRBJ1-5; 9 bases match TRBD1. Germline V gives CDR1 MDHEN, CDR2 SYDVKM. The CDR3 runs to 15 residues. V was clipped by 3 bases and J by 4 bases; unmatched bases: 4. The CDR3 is CASSFLQGANQPQHF. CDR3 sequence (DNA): TGTGCCAGCAGTTTTCTACAGGGGGCGAATCAGCCCCAGCATTTT.

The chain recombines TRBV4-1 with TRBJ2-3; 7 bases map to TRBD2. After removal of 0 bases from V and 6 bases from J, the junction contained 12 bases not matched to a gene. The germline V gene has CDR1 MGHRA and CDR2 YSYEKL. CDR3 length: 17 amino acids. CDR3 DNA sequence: TGCGCCAGCAGCCAAGATGAGCTAGCGGCCCTGGAGGATACGCAGTATTTT. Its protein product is CASSQDELAALEDTQYF.

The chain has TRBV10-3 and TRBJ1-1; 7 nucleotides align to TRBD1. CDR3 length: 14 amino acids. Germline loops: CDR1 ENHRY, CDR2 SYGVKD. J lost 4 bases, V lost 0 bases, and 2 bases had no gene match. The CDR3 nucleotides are TGTGCCATCAGTGAGTCGCAGGGGGGCACTGAAGCTTTCTTT. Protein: CAISESQGGTEAFF.

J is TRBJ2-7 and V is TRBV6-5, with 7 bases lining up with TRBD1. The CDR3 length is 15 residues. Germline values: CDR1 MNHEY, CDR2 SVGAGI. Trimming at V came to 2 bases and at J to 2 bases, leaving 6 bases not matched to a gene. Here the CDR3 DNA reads TGTGCCAGCAGTTACGGGGACAGCCAAGCCTACGAGCAGTACTTC. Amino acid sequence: CASSYGDSQAYEQYF.

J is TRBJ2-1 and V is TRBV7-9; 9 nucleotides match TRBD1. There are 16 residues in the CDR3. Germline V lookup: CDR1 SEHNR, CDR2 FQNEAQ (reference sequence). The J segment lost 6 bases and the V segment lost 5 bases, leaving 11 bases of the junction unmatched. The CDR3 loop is CASSDRQGVHGNEQFF. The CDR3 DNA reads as TGTGCCAGCAGCGATCGACAGGGGGTTCATGGCAATGAGCAGTTCTTC.

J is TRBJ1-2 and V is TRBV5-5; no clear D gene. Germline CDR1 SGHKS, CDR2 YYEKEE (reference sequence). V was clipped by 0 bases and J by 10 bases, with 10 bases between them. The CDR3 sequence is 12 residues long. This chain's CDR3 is CASSLDGVDYTF. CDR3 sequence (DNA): TGTGCCAGCAGCTTGGACGGAGTTGACTACACCTTC.

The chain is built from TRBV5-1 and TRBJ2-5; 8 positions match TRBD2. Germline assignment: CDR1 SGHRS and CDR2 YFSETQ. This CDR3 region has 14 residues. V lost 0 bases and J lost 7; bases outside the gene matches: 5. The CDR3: CASSLAQREGTQYF. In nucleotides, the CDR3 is TGCGCCAGCAGCTTGGCCCAACGGGAGGGGACCCAGTACTTC. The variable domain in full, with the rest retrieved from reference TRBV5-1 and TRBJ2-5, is KAGVTQTPRYLIKTRGQQVTLSCSPISGHRSVSWYQQTPGQGLQFLFEYFSETQRNKGNFPGRFSGRQFSNSRSEMNVSTLELGDSALYLCASSLAQREGTQYFGPGTRLLVL.

CDR3 nucleotide sequence: TGTGCCAGCAGTTTAAGGGGTCTACCTAGTCCTCTTAGCTCCTACGAGCAGTACTTC. Protein sequence: CASSLRGLPSPLSSYEQYF. V and J are TRBV28 and TRBJ2-7, with D maybe TRBD1 (5 bases). This CDR3 region has 19 residues. Trimming pared 2 bases from V and 0 bases from J, leaving 23 bases between. Per germline, CDR1 MDHEN and CDR2 SYDVKM. The full variable domain, completed using reference TRBV28 and TRBJ2-7, is DVKVTQSSRYLVKRTGEKVFLECVQDMDHENMFWYRQDPGLGLRLIYFSYDVKMKEKGDIPEGYSVSREKKERFSLILESASTNQTSMYLCASSLRGLPSPLSSYEQYFGPGTRLTVT.

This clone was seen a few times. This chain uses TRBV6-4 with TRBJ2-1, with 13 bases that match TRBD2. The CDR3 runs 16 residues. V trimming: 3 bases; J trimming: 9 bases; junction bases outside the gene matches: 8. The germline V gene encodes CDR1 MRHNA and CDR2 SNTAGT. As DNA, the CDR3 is TGTGCCAGCAGTGAGGGCACTAGCGGGGGGGCTGGTGAGCAGTTCTTC. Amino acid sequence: CASSEGTSGGAGEQFF.

The CDR3 DNA reads TGTGCCAGCAGCTTAGAGAGCCACAATGAGCAGTTCTTC. Protein sequence: CASSLESHNEQFF. V and J are TRBV11-3 and TRBJ2-1; D gene unclear. Germline V CDR1 and CDR2: SGHNT, YENEEA. V was shortened by 0 bases and J by 5 bases, with 5 bases between the two germline ends. This CDR3 contains 13 residues.

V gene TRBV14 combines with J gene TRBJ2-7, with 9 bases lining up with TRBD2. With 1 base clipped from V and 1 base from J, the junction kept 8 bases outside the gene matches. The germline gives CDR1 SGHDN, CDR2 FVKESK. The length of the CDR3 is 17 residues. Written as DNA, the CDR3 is TGTGCCAGCAGCCAAGCAACGGGCGGGAGGGAATCCTACGAGCAGTACTTC. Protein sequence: CASSQATGGRESYEQYF.

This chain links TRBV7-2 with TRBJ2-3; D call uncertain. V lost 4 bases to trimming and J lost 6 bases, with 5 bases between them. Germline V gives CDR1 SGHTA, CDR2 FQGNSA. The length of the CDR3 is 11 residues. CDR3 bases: TGTGCCAGCAGCTACTATGATACGCAGTATTTT. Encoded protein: CASSYYDTQYF.

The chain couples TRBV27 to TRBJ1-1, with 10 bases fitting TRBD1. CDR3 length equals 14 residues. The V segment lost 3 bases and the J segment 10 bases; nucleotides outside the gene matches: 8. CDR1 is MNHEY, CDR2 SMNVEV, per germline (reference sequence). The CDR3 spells CASSLSGTGVGAFF. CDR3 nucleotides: TGTGCCAGCAGTTTGTCCGGGACAGGGGTTGGAGCTTTCTTT.

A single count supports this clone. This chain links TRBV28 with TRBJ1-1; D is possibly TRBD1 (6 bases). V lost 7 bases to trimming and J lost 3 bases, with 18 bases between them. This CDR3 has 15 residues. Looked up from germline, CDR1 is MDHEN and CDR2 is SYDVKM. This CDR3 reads CASTPRTELDTEAFF. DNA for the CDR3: TGTGCCAGCACCCCCCGGACAGAGCTGGACACTGAAGCTTTCTTT. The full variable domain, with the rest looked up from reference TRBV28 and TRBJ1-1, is DVKVTQSSRYLVKRTGEKVFLECVQDMDHENMFWYRQDPGLGLRLIYFSYDVKMKEKGDIPEGYSVSREKKERFSLILESASTNQTSMYLCASTPRTELDTEAFFGQGTRLTVV.

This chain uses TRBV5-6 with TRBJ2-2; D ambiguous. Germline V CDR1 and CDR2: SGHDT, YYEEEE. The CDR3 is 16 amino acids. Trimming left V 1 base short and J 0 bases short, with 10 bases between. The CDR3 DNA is TGTGCCAGCAGCTTGTGGTCCGCAGCGAACACCGGGGAGCTGTTTTTT. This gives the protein CASSLWSAANTGELFF.

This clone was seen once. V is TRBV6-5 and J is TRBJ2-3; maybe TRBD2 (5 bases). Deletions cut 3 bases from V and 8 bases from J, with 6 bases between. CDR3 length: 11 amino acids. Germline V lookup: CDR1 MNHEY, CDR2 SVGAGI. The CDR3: CASSYGSTQYF. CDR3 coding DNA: TGTGCCAGCAGTTATGGGAGTACGCAGTATTTT.

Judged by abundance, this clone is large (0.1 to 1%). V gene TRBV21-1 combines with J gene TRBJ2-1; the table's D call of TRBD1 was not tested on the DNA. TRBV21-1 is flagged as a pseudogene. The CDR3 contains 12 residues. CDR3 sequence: CASSRILGGMLF. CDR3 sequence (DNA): TGTGCCAGCAGCAGAATCTTAGGGGGAATGCTCTTC.

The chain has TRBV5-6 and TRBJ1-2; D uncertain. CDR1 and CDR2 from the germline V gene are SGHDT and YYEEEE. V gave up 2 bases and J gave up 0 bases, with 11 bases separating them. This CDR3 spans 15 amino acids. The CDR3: CASSFRTFANYGYTF. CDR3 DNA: TGTGCCAGCAGCTTCCGTACATTCGCTAACTATGGCTACACCTTC.

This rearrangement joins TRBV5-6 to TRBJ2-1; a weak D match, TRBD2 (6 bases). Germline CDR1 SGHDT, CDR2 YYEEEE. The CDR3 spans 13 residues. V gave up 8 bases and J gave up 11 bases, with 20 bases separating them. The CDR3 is CASILWGVTKQFF. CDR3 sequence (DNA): TGTGCCAGTATTCTCTGGGGGGTAACAAAGCAGTTCTTC.

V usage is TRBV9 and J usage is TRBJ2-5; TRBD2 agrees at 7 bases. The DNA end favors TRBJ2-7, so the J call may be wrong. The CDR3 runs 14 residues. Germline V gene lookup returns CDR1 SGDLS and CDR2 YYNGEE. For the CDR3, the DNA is TGTGCCAGCAGCACAAGCGGGACCCCCTACGAGCAGTACTTC. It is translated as CASSTSGTPYEQYF.

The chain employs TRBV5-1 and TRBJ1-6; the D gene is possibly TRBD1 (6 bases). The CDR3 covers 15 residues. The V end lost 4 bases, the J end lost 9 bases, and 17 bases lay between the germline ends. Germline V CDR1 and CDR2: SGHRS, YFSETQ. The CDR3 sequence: CASSLTGLGISPLHF. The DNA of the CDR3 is TGCGCCAGCAGCCTTACAGGGCTGGGGATTTCACCCCTCCACTTT.

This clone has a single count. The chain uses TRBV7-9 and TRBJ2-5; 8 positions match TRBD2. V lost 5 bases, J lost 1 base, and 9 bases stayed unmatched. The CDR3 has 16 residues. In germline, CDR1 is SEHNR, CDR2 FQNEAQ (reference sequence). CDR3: CASSPARGGLQETQYF. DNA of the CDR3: TGTGCCAGCAGCCCCGCACGGGGGGGACTCCAAGAGACCCAGTACTTC.

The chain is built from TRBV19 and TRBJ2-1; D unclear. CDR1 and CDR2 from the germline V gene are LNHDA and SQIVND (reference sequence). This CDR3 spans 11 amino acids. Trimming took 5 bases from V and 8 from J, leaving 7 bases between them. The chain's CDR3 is CASSYRDEQFF. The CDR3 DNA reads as TGTGCCAGTAGTTACAGAGATGAGCAGTTCTTC. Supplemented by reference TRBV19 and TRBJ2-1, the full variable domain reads DGGITQSPKYLFRKEGQNVTLSCEQNLNHDAMYWYRQDPGQGLRLIYYSQIVNDFQKGDIAEGYSVSREKKESFPLTVTSAQKNPTAFYLCASSYRDEQFFGPGTRLTVL.